The 27 T cell receptor beta chains given below trace back to one sample, sequenced in a study of shared clonotypes between healthy human individuals. Measured with immunoSEQ multiplex PCR; TCRdb has only the in-frame clones, and not every one. Of roughly 2.4 million clones listed, approximately 96% are singletons. Material for sequencing was naive CD4+ T cells sorted from blood. Subset in this sample: CD45RA+ positively selected. All receptors derive from a man aged 18 to 35 in good health.

V usage is TRBV18 and J usage is TRBJ1-2; 8 nucleotides match TRBD1. Germline trimming cut 1 base from V and 3 bases from J; bases unmatched to any gene: 4. In germline, CDR1 is KGHSH, CDR2 LQKENI. CDR3 length: 15 amino acids. CDR3 residues: CASSPLGQGDYGYTF. The CDR3 coding sequence is TGTGCCAGCTCACCACTCGGACAGGGCGACTATGGCTACACCTTC.

CDR3 protein: CRTGQGDGGYTF. CDR3 nucleotides: TGTCGAACGGGACAGGGGGATGGAGGCTACACCTTC. The chain joins TRBV6-5 to TRBJ1-2; 11 bases are a match to TRBD1. CDR3 length: 12 residues. CDR1 and CDR2 from the germline V gene are MNHEY and SVGAGI.

This clone was observed a few times. The chain joins TRBV29-1 to TRBJ1-2; TRBD1 is a possible D gene (6 bases). The CDR3 contains 14 residues. The germline V and J ends were trimmed by 3 bases and 3 bases, with 14 bases remaining between them. In germline, CDR1 is SQVTM, CDR2 ANQGSEA. The CDR3 sequence: CSVDRLQGDYGYTF. CDR3 bases: TGCAGCGTTGATAGGTTACAGGGAGACTATGGCTACACCTTC.

This chain connects TRBV6-5 to TRBJ2-6, with D uncertain. CDR1 is MNHEY, CDR2 SVGAGI, per germline. The CDR3 length is 15 residues. Trimming took off 3 bases at V and 2 bases at J, with 8 bases between the two ends. CDR3 sequence (DNA): TGTGCCAGCAGTTATCAAACGACTGGGGCCAACGTCCTGACTTTC. Protein product: CASSYQTTGANVLTF.

V gene TRBV5-1 combines with J gene TRBJ1-1; D is undetermined. V was cut by 3 bases and J by 0 bases, with 15 bases left in between. Germline-derived CDR1 and CDR2 are SGHRS and YFSETQ. The CDR3 is 16 residues long. CDR3: CASSSRAGNLNTEAFF. For the CDR3, the DNA is TGCGCCAGCAGCTCGAGAGCGGGGAACTTGAACACTGAAGCTTTCTTT.

The J gene is TRBJ2-5, the V gene TRBV10-3; 8 nucleotides match TRBD2. The length of the CDR3 is 13 residues. Germline loops: CDR1 ENHRY, CDR2 SYGVKD. The J segment lost 9 bases and the V segment lost 4 bases, leaving 7 bases of the junction unmatched. Here the CDR3 reads CAISVNSGASQYF. Here the CDR3 DNA reads TGTGCCATCAGTGTTAATAGCGGGGCGTCCCAGTACTTC.

The genes are TRBV7-6 and TRBJ2-1; D ambiguous. Germline V CDR1 and CDR2: SGHVS, FNYEAQ. The CDR3 runs to 13 residues. Trimming shortened V by 2 bases and J by 9 bases, and 11 bases separated the two germline ends. The DNA for the CDR3 is TGTGCCAGCAGCTTAAATTCCCTGGCTGAGCAGTTCTTC. It specifies CASSLNSLAEQFF.

Points on this clone: Other DNA sequences in the same sample also yield this CDR3. The CDR3 here is CAWSVRVSGNTIYF. DNA for the CDR3: TGTGCCTGGAGTGTAAGGGTGTCCGGAAACACCATATATTTT. The V and J genes are TRBV30 and TRBJ1-3; D not resolved. This CDR3 contains 14 residues. CDR1 and CDR2 (germline): GTSNPN, SVGIG (reference sequence). V shed 0 bases and J shed 4 bases, with 10 bases lying between them.

A note on this clone: The sample has other DNA sequences that encode this CDR3 too. The chain has TRBV19 and TRBJ1-6; D unresolved. CDR3 size: 15 residues. The germline V gene encodes CDR1 LNHDA and CDR2 SQIVND (reference sequence). Trimming cost V 1 base and J 5 bases, with 9 bases left between them. CDR3 amino acids: CASSIGGRNNSPLHF. As DNA, the CDR3 is TGTGCCAGTAGTATAGGCGGACGGAATAATTCACCCCTCCACTTT.

The V and J genes are TRBV6-6 and TRBJ1-5, with 8 bases aligning to TRBD1. V lost 4 bases, J lost 1 base, and 3 bases stayed unmatched. Germline lookup yields CDR1 MNHNY and CDR2 SVGAGI (reference sequence). The CDR3 extends over 15 amino acids. This chain's CDR3 is CASSSTGESNQPQHF. The DNA for the CDR3 is TGTGCCAGCAGTTCGACAGGGGAAAGCAATCAGCCCCAGCATTTT.

In the case of this clone: Other DNA sequences in the same sample also yield this CDR3. The chain has TRBV27 and TRBJ1-2; a weak D match, TRBD1 (5 bases). Per the germline V gene, CDR1 is MNHEY and CDR2 is SMNVEV (reference sequence). Trimming left V 2 bases short and J 4 bases short, with 8 bases between. This CDR3 has 13 residues. CDR3 residues: CASSLSGGYGYTF. Here the CDR3 DNA reads TGTGCCAGCAGTTTAAGCGGGGGCTATGGCTACACCTTC.

The genes are TRBV2 and TRBJ2-2, with D perhaps TRBD2 (5 bases). V shed 5 bases and J shed 6 bases, with 16 bases lying between them. The CDR3 spans 15 residues. Germline CDR1 and CDR2: SNHLY and FYNNEI. CDR3 protein: CASSPRGAVSGELFF. The CDR3 bases are TGTGCCAGCAGTCCCCGGGGTGCGGTATCCGGGGAGCTGTTTTTT. Variable domain in full (rest from reference TRBV2 and TRBJ2-2): EPEVTQTPSHQVTQMGQEVILRCVPISNHLYFYWYRQILGQKVEFLVSFYNNEISEKSEIFDDQFSVERPDGSNFTLKIRSTKLEDSAMYFCASSPRGAVSGELFFGEGSRLTVL.

The gene calls are TRBV5-1 and TRBJ2-2; D gene ambiguous. The CDR3 has 16 residues. From germline, CDR1 is SGHRS and CDR2 YFSETQ. Trimming removed 5 bases from V and 0 bases from J, with 14 bases in between. Here the CDR3 reads CASSSWDRTNTGELFF. CDR3 DNA sequence: TGCGCCAGCAGTAGCTGGGATCGAACGAACACCGGGGAGCTGTTTTTT.

This clone was picked up one time. The V gene is TRBV2, the J gene TRBJ2-1; D gene unclear. Between the trimmed V and J ends, which lost 2 bases and 8 bases, there was a span of 4 bases. This CDR3 contains 11 residues. The germline V gene encodes CDR1 SNHLY and CDR2 FYNNEI. CDR3 in amino acids: CASSELYEQFF. The DNA for the CDR3 is TGTGCCAGCAGTGAACTGTATGAGCAGTTCTTC.

The chain has TRBV5-4 and TRBJ2-3; 12 nucleotides align to TRBD2. Germline-derived CDR1 and CDR2 are SGHNT and YYREEE (reference sequence). The CDR3 loop spans 16 amino acids. The ends lost 4 bases at V and 3 bases at J; junction bases unmatched: 6. The DNA for the CDR3 is TGTGCCAGCAGCCCGGGGACTAGCGGGTGGACAGATACGCAGTATTTT. Translation: CASSPGTSGWTDTQYF.

The chain links TRBV6-5 to TRBJ1-1, with D possibly being TRBD1 (5 bases). V dropped 6 bases and J dropped 6 bases, with 14 bases sitting between them. Germline V gene sequence: CDR1 MNHEY, CDR2 SVGAGI. CDR3 length: 13 amino acids. The CDR3 spells CASSRRGSAEAFF. The CDR3 DNA is TGTGCCAGCAGCCGAAGGGGATCCGCTGAAGCTTTCTTT.

This chain joins TRBV7-2 and TRBJ1-1; tentative D call: TRBD1 (6 bases). Germline CDR1 is SGHTA and CDR2 is FQGNSA. The CDR3 loop spans 15 amino acids. V dropped 3 bases and J dropped 1 base, with 12 bases sitting between them. CDR3 in amino acids: CASSLNRVRNTEAFF. The DNA for the CDR3 is TGTGCCAGCAGCTTGAACAGGGTTAGGAACACTGAAGCTTTCTTT.

This clone is a singleton in its sample. The chain links TRBV5-1 to TRBJ1-2; weak D call: TRBD1 (5 bases). Trimming left V 4 bases short and J 8 bases short, with 18 bases between. The CDR3 consists of 14 residues. Germline V lookup: CDR1 SGHRS, CDR2 YFSETQ. CDR3 loop: CASSPGTPRDGYTF. The CDR3 nucleotides read TGCGCCAGCAGCCCAGGGACTCCTCGGGACGGCTACACCTTC.

This chain uses TRBV7-8 with TRBJ2-6; 8 bases map to TRBD2. The CDR3 consists of 15 residues. Germline V gene data show CDR1 as SGHVS and CDR2 as FQNEAQ. The V segment lost 5 bases and the J segment 9 bases; nucleotides outside the gene matches: 9. The CDR3 DNA sequence: TGTGCCAGCAGCCGGGGGGGAGCGAGTGTCAACGTCCTGACTTTC. Residues: CASSRGGASVNVLTF.

This chain uses TRBV7-9 with TRBJ1-2, with D tentatively TRBD1 (6 bases). The V end was cut by 5 bases, the J end by 5 bases, with 18 bases between. From germline, CDR1 is SEHNR and CDR2 FQNEAQ (reference sequence). This CDR3 is built from 15 residues. The CDR3 bases are TGTGCCAGCAGCCCCCAGGGGAGAGGACCTTATGGCTACACCTTC. Translated, it gives CASSPQGRGPYGYTF. Based on the CDR3 plus reference TRBV7-9 and TRBJ1-2, the full variable domain is DTGVSQNPRHKITKRGQNVTFRCDPISEHNRLYWYRQTLGQGPEFLTYFQNEAQLEKSRLLSDRFSAERPKGSFSTLEIQRTEQGDSAMYLCASSPQGRGPYGYTFGSGTRLTVV.

J is TRBJ1-1 and V is TRBV27; D perhaps matches TRBD1 (6 bases). The length of the CDR3 is 13 residues. Trimming took 6 bases from V and 4 from J, leaving 12 bases between them. Germline V gene sequence: CDR1 MNHEY, CDR2 SMNVEV (reference sequence). Here the CDR3 DNA reads TGTGCCAGCAGGTACAGGGCAGGCACTGAAGCTTTCTTT. This encodes CASRYRAGTEAFF.

V usage is TRBV11-1 and J usage is TRBJ2-2; D could derive from TRBD1 or TRBD2 (6 bases each). The germline V gene encodes CDR1 SGHAT and CDR2 FQDESV (reference sequence). The CDR3 is 16 amino acids. V shed 5 bases and J shed 0 bases, with 13 bases lying between them. The CDR3 nucleotides read TGTGCCAGCAGCCTTGGAGGGGGACCGAACACCGGGGAGCTGTTTTTT. It codes for CASSLGGGPNTGELFF.

The chain employs TRBV6-1 and TRBJ1-2; the D gene is possibly TRBD1 (6 bases). V lost 1 base and J lost 4, with 13 bases in between. The CDR3 has 15 amino acids. CDR1 and CDR2 from the germline V gene are MNHNS and SASEGT. In DNA form, the CDR3 reads TGTGCCAGCAGTGAAGAAGGAGGACAGTTCTATGGCTACACCTTC. It is translated as CASSEEGGQFYGYTF.

The chain joins TRBV2 to TRBJ2-7, with D perhaps assigned TRBD1 or TRBD2 (5 bases each). Germline V gives CDR1 SNHLY, CDR2 FYNNEI. Trimming removed 3 bases at V and 4 bases at J, with 10 bases between. The CDR3 sequence is 13 residues long. CDR3 in DNA: TGTGCCAGCAGTGATCCTTGGGGGTACGAGCAGTACTTC. It encodes CASSDPWGYEQYF.

Here the CDR3 reads CASSFSRIQETQYF. The CDR3 nucleotides read TGTGCCAGCAGCTTTAGCCGGATACAAGAGACCCAGTACTTC. V and J are TRBV7-9 and TRBJ2-5, with D uncertain. The germline CDR1 and CDR2 sequences are SEHNR and FQNEAQ (reference sequence). V gave up 3 bases and J gave up 2 bases, with 10 bases separating them. The CDR3 totals 14 residues.

This rearrangement joins TRBV6-5 to TRBJ1-1; perhaps TRBD1 as D (6 bases). The length of the CDR3 is 15 residues. V was pared by 2 bases and J by 1 base, with 11 bases between. Germline V gene data show CDR1 as MNHEY and CDR2 as SVGAGI. The CDR3 is CASSYPTGPNTEAFF. CDR3 in DNA: TGTGCCAGCAGTTACCCGACAGGACCGAACACTGAAGCTTTCTTT.

This rearrangement joins TRBV30 to TRBJ1-2; D is possibly TRBD1 (6 bases). V shed 4 bases and J shed 4 bases, with 19 bases lying between them. Looked up from germline, CDR1 is GTSNPN and CDR2 is SVGIG (reference sequence). The CDR3 consists of 15 residues. CDR3 in amino acids: CAWNTQTGASYGYTF. CDR3 sequence (DNA): TGTGCCTGGAACACGCAGACAGGAGCTTCCTATGGCTACACCTTC.